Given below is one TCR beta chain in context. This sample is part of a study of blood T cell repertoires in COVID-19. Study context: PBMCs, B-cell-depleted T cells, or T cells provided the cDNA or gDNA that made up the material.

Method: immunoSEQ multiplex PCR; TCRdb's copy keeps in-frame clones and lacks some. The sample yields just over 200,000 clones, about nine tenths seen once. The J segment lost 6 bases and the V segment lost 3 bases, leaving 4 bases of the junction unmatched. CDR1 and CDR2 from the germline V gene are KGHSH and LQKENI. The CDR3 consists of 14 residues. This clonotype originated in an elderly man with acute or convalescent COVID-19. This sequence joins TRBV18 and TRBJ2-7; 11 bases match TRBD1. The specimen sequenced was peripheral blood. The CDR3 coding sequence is TGTGCCAGCTCACCGGACAGGGGGCGCATCGAGCAGTACGTC. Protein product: CASSPDRGRIEQYV.